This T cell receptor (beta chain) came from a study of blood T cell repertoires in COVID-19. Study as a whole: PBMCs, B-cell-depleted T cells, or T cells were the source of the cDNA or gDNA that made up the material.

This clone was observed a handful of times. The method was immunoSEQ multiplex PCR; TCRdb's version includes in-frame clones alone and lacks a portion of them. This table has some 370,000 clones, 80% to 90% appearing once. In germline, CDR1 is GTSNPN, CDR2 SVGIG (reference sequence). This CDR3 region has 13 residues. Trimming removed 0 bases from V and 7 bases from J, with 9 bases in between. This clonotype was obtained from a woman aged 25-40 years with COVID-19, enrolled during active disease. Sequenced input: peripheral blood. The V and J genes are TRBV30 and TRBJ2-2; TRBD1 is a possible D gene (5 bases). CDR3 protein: CAWSVWGIGELFF. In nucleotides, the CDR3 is TGTGCCTGGAGTGTGTGGGGCATCGGGGAGCTGTTTTTT.